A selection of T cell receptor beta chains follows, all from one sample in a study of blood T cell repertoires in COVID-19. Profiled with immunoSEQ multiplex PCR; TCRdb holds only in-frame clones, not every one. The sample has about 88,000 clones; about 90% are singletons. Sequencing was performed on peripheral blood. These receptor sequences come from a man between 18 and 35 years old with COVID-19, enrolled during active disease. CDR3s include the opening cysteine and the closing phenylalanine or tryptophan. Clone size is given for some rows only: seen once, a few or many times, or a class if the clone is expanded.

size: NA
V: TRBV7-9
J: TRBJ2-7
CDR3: CASRSGGGYEQYF

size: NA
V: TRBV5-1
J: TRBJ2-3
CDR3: CASSLEQISTDTQYF

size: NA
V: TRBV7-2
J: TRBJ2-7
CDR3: CASNKPGAYEQYF

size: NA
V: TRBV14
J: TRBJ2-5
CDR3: CASSQVSGRGSETQYF

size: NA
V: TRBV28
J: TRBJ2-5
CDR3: CASSSATGGWGQETQYF

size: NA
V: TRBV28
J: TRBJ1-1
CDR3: CASYPGTGKMNTEAFF

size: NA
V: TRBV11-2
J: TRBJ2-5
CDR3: CASSLVGGALGTQYF

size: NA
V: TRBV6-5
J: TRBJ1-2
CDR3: CASSLDRGRDGYTF

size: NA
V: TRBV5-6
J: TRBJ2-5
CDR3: CASSLAGQGQETQYF

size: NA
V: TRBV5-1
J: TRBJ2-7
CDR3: CASSETGAMGYEQYF

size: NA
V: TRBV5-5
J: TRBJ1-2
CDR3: CASSTGLFNYGYTF

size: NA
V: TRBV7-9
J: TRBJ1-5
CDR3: CASSNPPTGDRLSNQPQHF

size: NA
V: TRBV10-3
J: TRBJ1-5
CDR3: CAISEGGGNQPQHF

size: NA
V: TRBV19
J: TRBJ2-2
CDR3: CASSNAARRITGELFF

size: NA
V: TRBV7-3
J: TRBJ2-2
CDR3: CASSPGVSTGELFF

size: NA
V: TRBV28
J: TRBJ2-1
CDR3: CASRSPPGQGTDEQFF

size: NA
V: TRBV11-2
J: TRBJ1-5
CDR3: CASSLGQGPGQPQHF

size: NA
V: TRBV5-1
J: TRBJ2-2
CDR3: CASSWDSRDSRAGELFF

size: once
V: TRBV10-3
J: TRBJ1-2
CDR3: CALEMPSSIIF

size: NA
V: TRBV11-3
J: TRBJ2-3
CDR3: CASSRDSGLTDTQYF

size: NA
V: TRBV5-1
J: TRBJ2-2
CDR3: CASSRPPSGRAVAGELFF

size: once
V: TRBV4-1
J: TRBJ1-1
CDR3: CASSQRGQLNTEAFF

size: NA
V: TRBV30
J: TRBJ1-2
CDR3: CAWSRGTAYGYTF

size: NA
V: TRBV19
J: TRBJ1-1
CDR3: CASSEGGMRQAFF

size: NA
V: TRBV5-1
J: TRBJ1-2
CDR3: CASSPNPTGKGYGYTF

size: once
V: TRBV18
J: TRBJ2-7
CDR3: CASSPRTPGQGSEQYF

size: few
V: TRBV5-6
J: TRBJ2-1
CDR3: CASSPLAGSSYNEQFF

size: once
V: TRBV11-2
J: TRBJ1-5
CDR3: CASSLEGARNQPQHF

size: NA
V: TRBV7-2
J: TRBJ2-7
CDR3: CASSLGGRPYEQYF

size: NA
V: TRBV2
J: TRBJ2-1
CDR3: CASSEAEGTSVIF

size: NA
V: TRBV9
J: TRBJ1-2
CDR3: CASSVRLGEGYTF

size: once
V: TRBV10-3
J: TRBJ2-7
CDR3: CAFPPKASYEQYF

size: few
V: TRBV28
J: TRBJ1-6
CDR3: CASSPLVTDNSPLHF

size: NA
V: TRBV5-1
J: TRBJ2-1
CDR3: CASSYGTDNEQFF

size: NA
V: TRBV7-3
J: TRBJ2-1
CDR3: CASSEPLWSGEANEQFF

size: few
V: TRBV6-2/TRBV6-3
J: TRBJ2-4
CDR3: CASSKDAAKNIQYF

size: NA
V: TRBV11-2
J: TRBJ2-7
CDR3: CASSPGYEQYF

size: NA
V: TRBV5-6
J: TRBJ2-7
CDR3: CASSRGLAGETYEQYF

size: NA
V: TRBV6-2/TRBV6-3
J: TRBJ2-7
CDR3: CASSLSPREWPYEQYF